The entry below gives a single T cell receptor (beta chain) sequence along with its context. The sample comes from a study of blood T cell repertoires in COVID-19. Study information: T cells, B-cell-depleted T cells, or PBMCs provided the cDNA or gDNA that served as material.

This CDR3 spans 13 amino acids. V shed 6 bases and J shed 2 bases, with 12 bases lying between them. Germline CDR1 and CDR2: SGHRS and YFSETQ. Profiling relied on immunoSEQ multiplex PCR, and the TCRdb table lists in-frame clones only, not all of them. The sample yields roughly 13,000 clones, roughly 78% seen once. Material for sequencing was peripheral blood. The receptor comes from a human donor in a cohort sampled during active COVID-19. The genes are TRBV5-1 and TRBJ2-7, with D maybe TRBD1 (6 bases). The CDR3, as DNA: TGCGCCAGCACAGGGGTTGGAACCTACGAGCAGTACTTC. Encoded protein: CASTGVGTYEQYF. The full variable domain, in which reference TRBV5-1 and TRBJ2-7 provide the parts outside the CDR3, is KAGVTQTPRYLIKTRGQQVTLSCSPISGHRSVSWYQQTPGQGLQFLFEYFSETQRNKGNFPGRFSGRQFSNSRSEMNVSTLELGDSALYLCASTGVGTYEQYFGPGTRLTVT.